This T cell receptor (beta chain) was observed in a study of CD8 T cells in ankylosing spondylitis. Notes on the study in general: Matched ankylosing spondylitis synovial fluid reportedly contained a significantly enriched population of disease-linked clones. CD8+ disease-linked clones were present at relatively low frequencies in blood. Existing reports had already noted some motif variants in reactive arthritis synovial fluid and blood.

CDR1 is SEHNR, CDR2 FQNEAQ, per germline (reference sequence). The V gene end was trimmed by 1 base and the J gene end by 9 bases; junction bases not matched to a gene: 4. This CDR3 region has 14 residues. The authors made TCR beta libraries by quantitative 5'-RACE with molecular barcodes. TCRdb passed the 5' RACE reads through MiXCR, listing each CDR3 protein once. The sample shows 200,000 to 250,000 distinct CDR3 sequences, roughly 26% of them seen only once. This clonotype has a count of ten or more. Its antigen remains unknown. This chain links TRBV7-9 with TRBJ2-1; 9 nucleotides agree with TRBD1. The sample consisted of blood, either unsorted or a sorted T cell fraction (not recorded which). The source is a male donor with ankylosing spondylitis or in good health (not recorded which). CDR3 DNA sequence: TGTGCCAGCAGCTTAGAACAACAGGGGGCTGAGCAGTTCTTC. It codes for CASSLEQQGAEQFF.